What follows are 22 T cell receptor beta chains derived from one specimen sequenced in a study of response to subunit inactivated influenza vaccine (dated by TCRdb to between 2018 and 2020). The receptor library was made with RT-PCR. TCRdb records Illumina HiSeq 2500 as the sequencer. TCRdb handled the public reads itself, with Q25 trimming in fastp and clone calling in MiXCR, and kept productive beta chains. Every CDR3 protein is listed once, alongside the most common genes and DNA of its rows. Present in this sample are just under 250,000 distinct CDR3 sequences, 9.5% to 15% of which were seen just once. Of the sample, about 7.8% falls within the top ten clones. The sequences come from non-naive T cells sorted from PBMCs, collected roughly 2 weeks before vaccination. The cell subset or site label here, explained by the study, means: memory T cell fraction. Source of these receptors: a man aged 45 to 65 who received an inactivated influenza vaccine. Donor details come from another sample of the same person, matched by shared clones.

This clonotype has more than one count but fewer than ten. CDR3 nucleotide sequence: TGTGCCAGCAGCCCCCCCACTCGGGGGACAGATACGCAGTATTTT. It yields the protein CASSPPTRGTDTQYF. The rearrangement joins TRBV7-2 to TRBJ2-3, with D tentatively TRBD2 (6 bases). From germline, CDR1 is SGHTA and CDR2 FQGNSA. V lost 5 bases and J 3 bases, leaving 15 bases between the germline ends. The CDR3 extends over 15 amino acids.

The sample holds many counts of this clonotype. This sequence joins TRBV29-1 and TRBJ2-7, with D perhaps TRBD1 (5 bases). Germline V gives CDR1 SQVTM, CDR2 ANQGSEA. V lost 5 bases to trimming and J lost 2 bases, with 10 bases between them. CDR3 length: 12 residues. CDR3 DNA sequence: TGCAGCGTTACTACAGGAGCCTACGAGCAGTACTTC. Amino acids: CSVTTGAYEQYF.

For the CDR3, the DNA is TGTGCCAGCAGTGGCGCCCAGGAAGGTCAGCCCCAGCATTTT. Translation: CASSGAQEGQPQHF. The chain links TRBV28 to TRBJ1-5; the D is unclear. Deletions cut 5 bases from V and 6 bases from J, with 14 bases between. CDR1 and CDR2 from the germline V gene are MDHEN and SYDVKM. This CDR3 comprises 14 residues. Using reference TRBV28 and TRBJ1-5 for the parts outside the CDR3, the full variable domain is DVKVTQSSRYLVKRTGEKVFLECVQDMDHENMFWYRQDPGLGLRLIYFSYDVKMKEKGDIPEGYSVSREKKERFSLILESASTNQTSMYLCASSGAQEGQPQHFGDGTRLSIL.

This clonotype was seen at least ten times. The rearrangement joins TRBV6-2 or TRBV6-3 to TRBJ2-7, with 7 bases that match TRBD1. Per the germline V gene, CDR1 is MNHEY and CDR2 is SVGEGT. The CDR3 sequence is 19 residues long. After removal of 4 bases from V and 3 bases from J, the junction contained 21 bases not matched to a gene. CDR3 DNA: TGTGCCAGCAGTTCCGCTTACCCCTCCAACAGGGGTTTTGGCTACGAGCAGTACTTC. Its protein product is CASSSAYPSNRGFGYEQYF.

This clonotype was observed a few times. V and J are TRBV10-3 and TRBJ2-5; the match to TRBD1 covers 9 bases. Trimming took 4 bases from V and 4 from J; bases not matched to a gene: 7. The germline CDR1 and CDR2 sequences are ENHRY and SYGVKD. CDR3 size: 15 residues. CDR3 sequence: CAISGGTGLLETQYF. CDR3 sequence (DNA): TGTGCCATCAGTGGGGGGACAGGGCTTCTAGAGACCCAGTACTTC.

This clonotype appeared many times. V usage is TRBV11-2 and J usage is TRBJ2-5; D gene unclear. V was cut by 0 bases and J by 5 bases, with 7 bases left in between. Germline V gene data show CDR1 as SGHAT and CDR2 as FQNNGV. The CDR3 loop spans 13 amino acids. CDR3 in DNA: TGTGCCAGCAGCTTAGATCTGGGGGAGACCCAGTACTTC. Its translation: CASSLDLGETQYF. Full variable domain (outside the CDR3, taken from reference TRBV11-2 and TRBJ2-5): EAGVAQSPRYKIIEKRQSVAFWCNPISGHATLYWYQQILGQGPKLLIQFQNNGVVDDSQLPKDRFSAERLKGVDSTLKIQPAKLEDSAVYLCASSLDLGETQYFGPGTRLLVL.

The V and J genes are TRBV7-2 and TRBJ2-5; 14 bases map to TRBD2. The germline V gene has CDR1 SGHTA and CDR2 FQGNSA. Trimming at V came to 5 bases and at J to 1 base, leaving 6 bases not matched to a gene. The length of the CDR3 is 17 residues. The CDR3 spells CASSPWTSGGFQETQYF. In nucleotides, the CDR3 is TGTGCCAGCAGCCCGTGGACTAGCGGGGGGTTCCAAGAGACCCAGTACTTC. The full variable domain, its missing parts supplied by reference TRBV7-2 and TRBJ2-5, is GAGVSQSPSNKVTEKGKDVELRCDPISGHTALYWYRQSLGQGLEFLIYFQGNSAPDKSGLPSDRFSAERTGGSVSTLTIQRTQQEDSAVYLCASSPWTSGGFQETQYFGPGTRLLVL.

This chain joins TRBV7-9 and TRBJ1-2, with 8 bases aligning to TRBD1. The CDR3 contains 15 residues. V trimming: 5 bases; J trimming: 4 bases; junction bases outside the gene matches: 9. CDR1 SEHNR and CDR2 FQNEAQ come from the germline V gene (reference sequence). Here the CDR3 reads CASSHELDRVYGYTF. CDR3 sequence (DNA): TGTGCCAGCAGCCACGAATTGGACAGGGTCTATGGCTACACCTTC. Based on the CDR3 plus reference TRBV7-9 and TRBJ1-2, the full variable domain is DTGVSQNPRHKITKRGQNVTFRCDPISEHNRLYWYRQTLGQGPEFLTYFQNEAQLEKSRLLSDRFSAERPKGSFSTLEIQRTEQGDSAMYLCASSHELDRVYGYTFGSGTRLTVV.

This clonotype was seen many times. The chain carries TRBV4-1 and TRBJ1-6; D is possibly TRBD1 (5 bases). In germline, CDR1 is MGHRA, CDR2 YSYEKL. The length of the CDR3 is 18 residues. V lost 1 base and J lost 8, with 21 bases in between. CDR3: CASSQGATGADYYSPLHF. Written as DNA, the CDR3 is TGCGCCAGCAGCCAAGGCGCAACTGGGGCCGACTACTATTCACCCCTCCACTTT.

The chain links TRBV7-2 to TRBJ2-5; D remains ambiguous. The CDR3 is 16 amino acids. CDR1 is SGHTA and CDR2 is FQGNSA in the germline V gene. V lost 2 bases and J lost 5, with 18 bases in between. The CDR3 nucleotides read TGTGCCAGCAGCTTATTTGGGCACGGCGTTGGGGAGACCCAGTACTTC. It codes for CASSLFGHGVGETQYF.

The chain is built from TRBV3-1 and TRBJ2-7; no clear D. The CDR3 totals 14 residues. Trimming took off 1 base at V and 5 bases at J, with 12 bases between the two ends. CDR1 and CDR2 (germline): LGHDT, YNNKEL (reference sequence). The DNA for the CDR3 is TGTGCCAGCAGCCAAGGGCAAAGTCCCCACGAGCAGTACTTC. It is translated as CASSQGQSPHEQYF.

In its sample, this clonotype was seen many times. The CDR3 DNA reads as TGCAGTGCTAGATGGCAGGGAGGTCAGCCCCAGCATTTT. It translates to CSARWQGGQPQHF. V gene TRBV20-1 combines with J gene TRBJ1-5, with D maybe TRBD1 (5 bases). Germline CDR1 reads DFQATT; CDR2 reads SNEGSKA (reference sequence). V dropped 2 bases and J dropped 6 bases, with 11 bases sitting between them. This CDR3 is built from 13 residues.

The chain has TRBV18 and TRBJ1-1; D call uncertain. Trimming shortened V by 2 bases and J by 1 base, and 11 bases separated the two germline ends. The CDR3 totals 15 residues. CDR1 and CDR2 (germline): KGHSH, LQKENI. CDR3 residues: CASSPWGTRNTEAFF. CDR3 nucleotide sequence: TGTGCCAGCTCACCATGGGGAACAAGGAACACTGAAGCTTTCTTT.

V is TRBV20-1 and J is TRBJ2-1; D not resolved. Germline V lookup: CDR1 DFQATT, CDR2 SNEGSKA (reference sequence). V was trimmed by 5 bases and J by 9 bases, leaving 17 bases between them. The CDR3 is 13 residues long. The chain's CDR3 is CSAWGSLEGEQFF. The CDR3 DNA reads TGCAGTGCTTGGGGATCGCTGGAAGGTGAGCAGTTCTTC.

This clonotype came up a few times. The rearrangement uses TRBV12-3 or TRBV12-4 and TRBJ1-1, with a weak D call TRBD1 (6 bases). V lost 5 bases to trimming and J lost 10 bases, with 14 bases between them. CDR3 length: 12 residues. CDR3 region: CASSHHPRGAFF. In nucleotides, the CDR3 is TGTGCCAGCAGTCACCACCCCAGGGGAGCTTTCTTT.

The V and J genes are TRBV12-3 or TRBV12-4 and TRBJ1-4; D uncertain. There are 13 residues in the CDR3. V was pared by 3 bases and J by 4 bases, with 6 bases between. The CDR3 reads CASSFRVNEKLFF. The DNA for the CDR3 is TGTGCCAGCAGTTTTCGTGTTAATGAAAAACTGTTTTTT.

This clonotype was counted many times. The CDR3 sequence is CSASDEDSGYGYTF. CDR3 bases: TGCAGTGCTAGTGATGAGGACTCGGGGTATGGCTACACCTTC. The chain combines TRBV20-1 with TRBJ1-2; no definite D call. Trimming pared 3 bases from V and 5 bases from J, leaving 16 bases between. The length of the CDR3 is 14 residues. Germline lookup yields CDR1 DFQATT and CDR2 SNEGSKA (reference sequence).

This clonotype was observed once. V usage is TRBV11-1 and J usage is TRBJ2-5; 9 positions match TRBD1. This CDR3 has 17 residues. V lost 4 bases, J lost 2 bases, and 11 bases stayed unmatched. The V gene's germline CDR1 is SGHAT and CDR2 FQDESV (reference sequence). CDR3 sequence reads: CASSSDGSGQGQETQYF. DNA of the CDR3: TGTGCCAGCAGCTCCGATGGCTCGGGACAGGGACAAGAGACCCAGTACTTC.

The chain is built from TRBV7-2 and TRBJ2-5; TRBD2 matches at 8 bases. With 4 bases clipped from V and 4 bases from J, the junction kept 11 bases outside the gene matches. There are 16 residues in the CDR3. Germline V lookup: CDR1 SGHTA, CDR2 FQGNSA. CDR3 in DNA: TGTGCCAGCAGCTCTGGACTAGCTACCCCAAGAGAGACCCAGTACTTC. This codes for CASSSGLATPRETQYF.

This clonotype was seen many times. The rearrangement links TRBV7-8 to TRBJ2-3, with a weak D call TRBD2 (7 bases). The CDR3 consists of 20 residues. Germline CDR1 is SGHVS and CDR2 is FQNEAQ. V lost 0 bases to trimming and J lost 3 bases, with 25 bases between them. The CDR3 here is CASSLAMGASGAKRTDTQYF. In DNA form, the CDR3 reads TGTGCCAGCAGCTTAGCCATGGGGGCTAGCGGAGCTAAGCGGACAGATACGCAGTATTTT. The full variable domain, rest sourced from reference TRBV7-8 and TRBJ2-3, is GAGVSQSPRYKVAKRGQDVALRCDPISGHVSLFWYQQALGQGPEFLTYFQNEAQLDKSGLPSDRFFAERPEGSVSTLKIQRTQQEDSAVYLCASSLAMGASGAKRTDTQYFGPGTRLTVL.

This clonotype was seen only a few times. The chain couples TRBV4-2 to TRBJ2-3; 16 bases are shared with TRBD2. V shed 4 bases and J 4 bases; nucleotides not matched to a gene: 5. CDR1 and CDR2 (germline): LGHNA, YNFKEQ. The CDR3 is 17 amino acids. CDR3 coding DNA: TGTGCCAGCAGCCGAGCGGGGACTAGCGGGGGGGCAGATACGCAGTATTTT. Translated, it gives CASSRAGTSGGADTQYF.

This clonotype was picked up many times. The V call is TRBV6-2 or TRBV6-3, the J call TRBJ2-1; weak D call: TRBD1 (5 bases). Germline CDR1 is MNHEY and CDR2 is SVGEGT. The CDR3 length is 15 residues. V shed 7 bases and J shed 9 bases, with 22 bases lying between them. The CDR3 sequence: CASMRVGSRAVEQFF. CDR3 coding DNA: TGTGCCAGCATGAGAGTAGGAAGCAGGGCGGTTGAGCAGTTCTTC.